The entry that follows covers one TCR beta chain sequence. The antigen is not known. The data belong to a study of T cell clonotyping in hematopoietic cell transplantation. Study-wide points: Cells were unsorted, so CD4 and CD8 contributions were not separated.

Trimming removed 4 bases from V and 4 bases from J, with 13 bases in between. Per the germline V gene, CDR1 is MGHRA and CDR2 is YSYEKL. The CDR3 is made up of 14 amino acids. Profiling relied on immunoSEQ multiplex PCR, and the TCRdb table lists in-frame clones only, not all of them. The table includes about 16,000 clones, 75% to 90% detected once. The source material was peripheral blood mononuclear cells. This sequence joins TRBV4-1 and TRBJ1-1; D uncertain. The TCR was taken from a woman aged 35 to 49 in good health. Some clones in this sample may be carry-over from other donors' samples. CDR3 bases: TGCGCCAGCAGCCTCGGCAGTCCTCTCACTGAAGCTTTCTTT. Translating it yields CASSLGSPLTEAFF.